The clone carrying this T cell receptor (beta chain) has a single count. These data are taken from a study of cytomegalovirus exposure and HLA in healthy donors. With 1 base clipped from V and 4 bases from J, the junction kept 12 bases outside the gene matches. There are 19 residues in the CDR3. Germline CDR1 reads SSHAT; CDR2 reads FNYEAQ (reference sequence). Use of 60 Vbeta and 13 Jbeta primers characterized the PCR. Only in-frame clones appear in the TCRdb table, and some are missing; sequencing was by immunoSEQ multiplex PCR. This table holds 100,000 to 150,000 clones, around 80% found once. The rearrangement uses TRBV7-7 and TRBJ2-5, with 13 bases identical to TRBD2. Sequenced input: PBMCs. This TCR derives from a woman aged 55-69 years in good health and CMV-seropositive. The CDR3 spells CASSLGWGVGLAGVETQYF. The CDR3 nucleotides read TGTGCCAGCAGCTTAGGCTGGGGGGTCGGACTAGCGGGAGTAGAGACCCAGTACTTC.